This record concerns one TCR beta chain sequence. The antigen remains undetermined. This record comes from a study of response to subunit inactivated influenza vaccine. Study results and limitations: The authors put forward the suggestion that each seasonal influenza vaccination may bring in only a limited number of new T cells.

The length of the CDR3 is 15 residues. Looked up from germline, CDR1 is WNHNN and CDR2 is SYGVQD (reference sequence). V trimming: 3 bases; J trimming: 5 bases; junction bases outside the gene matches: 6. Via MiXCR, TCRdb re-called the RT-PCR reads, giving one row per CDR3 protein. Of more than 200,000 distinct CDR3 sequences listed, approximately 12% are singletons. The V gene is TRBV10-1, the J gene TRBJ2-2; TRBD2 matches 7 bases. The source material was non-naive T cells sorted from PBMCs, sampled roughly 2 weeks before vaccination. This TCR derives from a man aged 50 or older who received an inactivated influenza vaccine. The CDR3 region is CASSEQRGDTGELFF. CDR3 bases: TGCGCCAGCAGTGAACAGCGGGGAGATACCGGGGAGCTGTTTTTT.